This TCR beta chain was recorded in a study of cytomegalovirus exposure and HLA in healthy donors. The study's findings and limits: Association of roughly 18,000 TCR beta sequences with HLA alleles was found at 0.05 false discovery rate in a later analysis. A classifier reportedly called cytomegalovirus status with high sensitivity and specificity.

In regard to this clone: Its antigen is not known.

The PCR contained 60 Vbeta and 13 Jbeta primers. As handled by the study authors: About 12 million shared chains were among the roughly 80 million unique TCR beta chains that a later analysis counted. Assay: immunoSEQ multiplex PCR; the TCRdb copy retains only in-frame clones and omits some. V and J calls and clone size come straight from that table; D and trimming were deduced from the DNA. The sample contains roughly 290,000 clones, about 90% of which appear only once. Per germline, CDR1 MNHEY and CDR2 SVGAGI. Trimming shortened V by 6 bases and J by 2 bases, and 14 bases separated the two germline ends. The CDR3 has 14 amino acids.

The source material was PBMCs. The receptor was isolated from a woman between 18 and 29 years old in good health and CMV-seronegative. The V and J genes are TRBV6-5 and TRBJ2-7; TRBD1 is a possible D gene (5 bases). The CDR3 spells CASSRMTATYEQYF. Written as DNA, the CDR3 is TGTGCCAGCAGCCGAATGACAGCCACCTACGAGCAGTACTTC.